This T cell receptor (beta chain) was documented in a study of blood T cell repertoires in COVID-19. As for the study in general: COVID-19 samples collected from the United States, Italy and Spain covered acute and convalescent phases. The analysed material was cDNA or gDNA that came from T cells, B-cell-depleted T cells, or PBMCs.

In germline, CDR1 is ENHRY, CDR2 SYGVKD. V gave up 2 bases and J gave up 8 bases, with 14 bases separating them. This CDR3 has 14 residues. Per the original methods: Amplification from reference gene primers served as the basis for estimated nucleated cell counts. TCRdb's table, derived via immunoSEQ multiplex PCR, lists solely in-frame clones and lacks some. The V and J calls and the clone size are those of that table, but D and trimming were determined from the DNA. The sample lists around 140,000 clones; approximately 87% were seen once. Participants were aged about 18 to 90 years from about two dozen US areas.

Sequencing was performed on PBMCs or T cells enriched from blood (not recorded which). The chain has TRBV10-3 and TRBJ2-3; no reliable D call. This receptor was obtained from a man in his sixties who had recovered from COVID-19. The CDR3 DNA follows: TGTGCCATCAGTGAGGAGGTGTTCCTCGGTACGCAGTATTTT. Its translation: CAISEEVFLGTQYF.